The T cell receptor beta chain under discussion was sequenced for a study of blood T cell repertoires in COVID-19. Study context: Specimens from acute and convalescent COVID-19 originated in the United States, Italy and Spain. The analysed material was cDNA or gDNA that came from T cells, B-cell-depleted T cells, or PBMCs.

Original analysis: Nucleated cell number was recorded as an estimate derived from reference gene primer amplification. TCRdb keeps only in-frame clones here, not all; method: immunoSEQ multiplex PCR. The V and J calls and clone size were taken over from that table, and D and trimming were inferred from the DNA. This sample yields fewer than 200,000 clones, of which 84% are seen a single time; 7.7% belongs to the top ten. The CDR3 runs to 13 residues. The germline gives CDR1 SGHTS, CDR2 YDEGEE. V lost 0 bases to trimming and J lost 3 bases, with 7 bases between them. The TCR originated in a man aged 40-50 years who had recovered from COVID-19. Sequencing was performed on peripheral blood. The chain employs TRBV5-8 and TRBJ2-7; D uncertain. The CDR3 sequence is CASSLGSHYEQYF. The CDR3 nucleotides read TGTGCCAGCAGCTTGGGTAGCCACTACGAGCAGTACTTC.